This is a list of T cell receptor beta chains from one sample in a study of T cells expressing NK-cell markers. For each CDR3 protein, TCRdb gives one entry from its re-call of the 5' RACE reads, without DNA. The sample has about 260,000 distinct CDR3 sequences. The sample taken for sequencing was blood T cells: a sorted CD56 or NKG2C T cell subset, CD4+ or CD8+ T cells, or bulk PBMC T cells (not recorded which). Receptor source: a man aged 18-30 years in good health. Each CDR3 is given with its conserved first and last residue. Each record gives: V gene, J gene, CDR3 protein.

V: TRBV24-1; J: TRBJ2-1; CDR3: CATRTIDRPGSYNEQFF
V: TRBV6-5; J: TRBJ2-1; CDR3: CASSNPPEQFF
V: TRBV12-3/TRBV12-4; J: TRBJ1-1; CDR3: CASRQTGDSTEAFF
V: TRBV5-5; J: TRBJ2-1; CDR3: CASSRNSGYVYNEQFF
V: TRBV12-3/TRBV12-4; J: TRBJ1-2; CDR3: CATLPGSNYGYTF
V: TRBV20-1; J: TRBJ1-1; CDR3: CSARRRQGAPLGTEAFF
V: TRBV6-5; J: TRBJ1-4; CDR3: CASSSGTEKLFF
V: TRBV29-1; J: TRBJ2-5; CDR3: CSVDKSASGTQYF
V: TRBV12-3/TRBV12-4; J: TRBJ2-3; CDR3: CASSLRGSDTQYF
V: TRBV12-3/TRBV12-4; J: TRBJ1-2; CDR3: CASSKTGVTRSGYGYTF
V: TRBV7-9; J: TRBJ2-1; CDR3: CASSAREAYNEQFF
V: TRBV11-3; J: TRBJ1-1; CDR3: CASNPSGGTEAFF
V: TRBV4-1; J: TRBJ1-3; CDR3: CASRPTTGGRGMGGNTIYF
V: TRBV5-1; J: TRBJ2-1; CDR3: CASSLYWQGSSLDNNEQFF
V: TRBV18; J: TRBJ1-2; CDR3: CASSPTEAFGYTF
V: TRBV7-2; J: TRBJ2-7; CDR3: CASSSRTSGPYEQYF
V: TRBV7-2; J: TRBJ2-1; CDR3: CASSPGSYNEQFF
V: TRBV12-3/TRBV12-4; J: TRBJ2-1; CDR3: CASSLTDSRSNEQFF
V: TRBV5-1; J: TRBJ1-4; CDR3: CASSNDREYNEKLFF
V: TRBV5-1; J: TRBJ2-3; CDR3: CASSSLGTVGDTQYF
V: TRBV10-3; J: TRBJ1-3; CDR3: CAISEQGGNTIYF
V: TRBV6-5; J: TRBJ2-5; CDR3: CASSLRTEGQGTGETQYF
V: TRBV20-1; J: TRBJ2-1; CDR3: CSARSDLLYNEQFF
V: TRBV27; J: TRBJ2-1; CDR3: CASSLRASRYNEQFF
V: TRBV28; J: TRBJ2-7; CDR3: CASRVQGDRYEQYF
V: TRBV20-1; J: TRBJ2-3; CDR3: CSARDRAGSDTQYF
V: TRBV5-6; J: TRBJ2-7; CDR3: CASSRLAGVLPYEQYF
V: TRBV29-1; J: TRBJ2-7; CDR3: CSVADSGDLEQYF
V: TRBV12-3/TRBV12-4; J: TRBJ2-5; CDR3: CASSLRGLYQETQYF
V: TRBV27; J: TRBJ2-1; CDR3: CASSSKSQSSYNEQFF
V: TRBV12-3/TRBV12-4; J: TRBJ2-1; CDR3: CASSGGTSGWSSYNEQFF
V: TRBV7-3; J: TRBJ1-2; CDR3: CASSLQGAGYGYTF
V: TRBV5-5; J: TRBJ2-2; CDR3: CASSSLASPNTGELFF
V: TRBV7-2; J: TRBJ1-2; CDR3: CASSQRGTGSINDGYTF
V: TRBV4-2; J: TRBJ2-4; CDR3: CASSQDGVAGVNIQYF
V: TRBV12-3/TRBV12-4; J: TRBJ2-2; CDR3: CASRASGSHGELFF
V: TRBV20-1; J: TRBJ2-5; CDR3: CSARGFGETQYF
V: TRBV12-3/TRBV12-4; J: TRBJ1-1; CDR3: CASETGDDTEAFF
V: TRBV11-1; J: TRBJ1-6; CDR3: CASSQAYNRPGLLDNSPLHF
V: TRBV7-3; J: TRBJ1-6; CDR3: CASSPGNGNSPLHF
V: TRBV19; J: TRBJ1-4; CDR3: CASLGRINEKLFF
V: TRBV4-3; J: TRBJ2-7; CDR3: CASSQDSGVGVYEQYF
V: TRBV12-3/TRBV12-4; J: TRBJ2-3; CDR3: CASSLMGAFTDTQYF
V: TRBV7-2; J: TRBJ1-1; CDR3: CASTLQNGLNTEAFF
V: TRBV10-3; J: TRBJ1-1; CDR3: CAIGPQGGTEAFF